A selection of T cell receptor beta chains follows, all from one sample in a study of T cells in Graves' hyperthyroidism and ophthalmopathy. In TCRdb, the multiplex PCR reads were re-called with MiXCR into one record per CDR3 protein. The table records around 530,000 distinct CDR3 sequences, more than 15% of them present only once. The sequenced sample was blood. These receptors came from a young woman with Graves' ophthalmopathy. Both conserved end residues are part of each CDR3. D genes are given only for firm matches. Rows give clone size only sometimes, using once, few, many, or a class for an expanded clone.

size,J,D,V,CDR3,DNA
few,TRBJ2-4,-,TRBV28,CASSTRQLAKNIQYF,TGTGCCAGCAGTACTAGACAACTAGCCAAAAACATTCAGTACTTC
-,TRBJ1-1,TRBD1,TRBV27,CASSLTGPNTGAFF,TGTGCCAGCTCATTGACAGGGCCCAACACTGGAGCTTTCTTT
many,TRBJ2-4,TRBD1,TRBV24-1,CATSEGTGDAKNIQYF,TGTGCCACCAGTGAAGGGACAGGGGATGCCAAAAACATTCAGTACTTC
many,TRBJ2-7,-,TRBV20-1,CSASVRQGISYEQYF,TGCAGTGCTAGCGTTCGACAAGGGATCTCCTACGAGCAGTACTTC
many,TRBJ2-1,TRBD2,TRBV7-9,CASSASRPQTSLDEQFF,TGTGCCAGCAGCGCGTCACGTCCACAGACTAGCCTGGATGAGCAGTTCTTC
once,TRBJ2-2,TRBD2,TRBV12-3/TRBV12-4,CASSPSGGAGTGELFF,TGTGCCAGCAGTCCTAGCGGGGGGGCGGGAACCGGGGAGCTGTTTTTT
few,TRBJ2-7,-,TRBV29-1,CSVIRTKDPPYEQYF,TGCAGCGTTATTCGGACCAAAGATCCTCCCTACGAGCAGTACTTC
many,TRBJ2-1,TRBD1,TRBV5-1,CASSSRTGSSYNEQFF,TGCGCCAGCAGCTCGCGGACAGGTTCTTCCTACAATGAGCAGTTCTTC
-,TRBJ1-1,-,TRBV19,CASSMLANTEAFF,TGTGCCAGTAGTATGTTAGCTAACACTGAAGCTTTCTTT
many,TRBJ2-1,TRBD1,TRBV28,CASSPVGTGLHEQFF,TGTGCCAGCAGTCCGGTCGGGACAGGGCTCCATGAGCAGTTCTTC
-,TRBJ2-2,-,TRBV6-1,CASSDRASTGELFF,TGTGCCAGCAGTGACAGAGCTAGCACCGGGGAGCTGTTTTTT
many,TRBJ2-1,-,TRBV5-1,CASSLIPGASSYNEQFF,TGCGCCAGCAGCCTGATCCCTGGGGCCAGCTCCTACAATGAGCAGTTCTTC
few,TRBJ2-1,TRBD1,TRBV7-9,CASSQNGDRGTDEQFF,TGTGCCAGCAGCCAGAACGGGGACAGGGGCACAGATGAGCAGTTCTTC
-,TRBJ1-5,-,TRBV29-1,CSVQVGDELSNQPQHF,TGCAGCGTCCAGGTGGGGGACGAATTGAGCAATCAGCCCCAGCATTTT
few,TRBJ2-2,-,TRBV5-1,CVSSPSWDTGELFF,TGCGTCAGCAGCCCGTCTTGGGACACCGGGGAGCTGTTTTTT
many,TRBJ1-3,TRBD1,TRBV30,CAWSRTRGPGNTIYF,TGTGCCTGGAGTAGAACCAGGGGGCCTGGAAACACCATATATTTT
many,TRBJ1-1,-,TRBV19,CASRDTGMNTEAFF,TGTGCCAGTAGGGACACTGGGATGAACACTGAAGCTTTCTTT
many,TRBJ2-7,-,TRBV7-9,CASSLSRDEQYF,TGTGCCAGCAGCTTGTCCAGGGACGAGCAGTACTTC
-,TRBJ2-2,TRBD2,TRBV2,CASNEGRGLQNTGEPFF,TGTGCCAGCAACGAGGGGAGGGGACTACAGAACACCGGGGAGCCGTTTTTT
many,TRBJ2-7,TRBD1,TRBV28,CASSLWSTGGDEQYF,TGTGCCAGCAGTTTGTGGTCCACAGGGGGTGACGAGCAGTACTTC
many,TRBJ1-4,-,TRBV20-1,CSARAGLAEKLFF,TGCAGTGCTAGAGCGGGACTTGCCGAAAAACTGTTTTTT
few,TRBJ2-1,TRBD2,TRBV20-1,CSARDQGLAGSYNEQFF,TGCAGTGCTAGAGATCAGGGACTAGCGGGCTCCTACAATGAGCAGTTCTTC
many,TRBJ2-7,-,TRBV11-3,CASSFKGQILEQYF,TGTGCCAGCAGCTTCAAAGGACAGATCCTCGAGCAGTACTTC
many,TRBJ2-7,-,TRBV7-8,CASREQTDSYEQYF,TGTGCCAGCAGGGAGCAGACGGACTCCTACGAGCAGTACTTC
many,TRBJ2-3,TRBD1,TRBV30,CAWSRGQGGDTQYF,TGTGCCTGGAGTAGGGGGCAGGGTGGAGATACGCAGTATTTT
many,TRBJ2-7,-,TRBV29-1,CSVTPPEEPNYEQYF,TGCAGCGTTACCCCACCGGAGGAGCCGAACTACGAGCAGTACTTC
few,TRBJ1-2,-,TRBV4-2,CASSPRQVTNGYTF,TGTGCCAGCAGCCCACGACAGGTGACAAATGGCTACACCTTC
many,TRBJ2-7,-,TRBV7-2,CASSLVSHPEGPSYEQYF,TGTGCCAGCAGCTTAGTTTCCCACCCCGAGGGCCCCTCCTACGAGCAGTACTTC
few,TRBJ1-5,TRBD1,TRBV28,CASSFNAGGSNQPQHF,TGTGCCAGCAGTTTTAACGCAGGGGGCAGTAATCAGCCCCAGCATTTT
few,TRBJ1-3,TRBD1,TRBV11-2,CASSRDRASSGNTIYF,TGTGCCAGCAGCCGCGACAGGGCGTCCTCTGGAAACACCATATATTTT
few,TRBJ1-3,-,TRBV6-4,CASSYLIGNFSGNTIYF,TGTGCCAGCAGTTACCTTATCGGAAATTTCTCTGGAAACACCATATATTTT
few,TRBJ1-2,-,TRBV4-3,CASSPGWGGPYGYTF,TGCGCCAGCAGCCCAGGTTGGGGGGGGCCCTATGGCTACACCTTC
many,TRBJ2-4,-,TRBV28,CASSLFASVLAKNIQYF,TGTGCCAGCAGTTTATTCGCCAGCGTACTAGCCAAAAACATTCAGTACTTC
-,TRBJ1-5,TRBD1,TRBV28,CASSLIGWTGGIQPQHF,TGTGCCAGCAGTTTGATTGGGTGGACAGGGGGGATTCAGCCCCAGCATTTT
many,TRBJ2-7,-,TRBV27,CASSSGRGDGGQYF,TGTGCCAGCAGCAGTGGGAGAGGGGATGGTGGGCAGTACTTC
few,TRBJ1-1,-,TRBV19,CASSMGARTEAFF,TGTGCCAGTAGTATGGGGGCGCGGACTGAAGCTTTCTTT
many,TRBJ1-1,-,TRBV30,CAWSVSDRAFF,TGTGCCTGGAGTGTCTCGGACCGGGCTTTCTTT
few,TRBJ2-5,-,TRBV7-6,CASSLAPGRETQYF,TGTGCCAGCAGCTTAGCTCCAGGAAGGGAGACCCAGTACTTC
few,TRBJ1-5,-,TRBV2,CASSDEGGEDQPQHF,TGTGCCAGCAGTGATGAGGGTGGGGAAGATCAGCCCCAGCATTTT
few,TRBJ2-2,-,TRBV6-2/TRBV6-3,CAGSYVVTGELFF,TGTGCCGGCAGTTACGTAGTCACCGGGGAGCTGTTTTTT
few,TRBJ2-1,-,TRBV13,CASSYWESGEQFF,TGTGCCAGCAGCTACTGGGAAAGTGGTGAGCAGTTCTTC
many,TRBJ2-5,-,TRBV7-8,CASSLRTETSETQYF,TGTGCCAGCAGCTTAAGGACAGAGACGTCAGAGACCCAGTACTTC
few,TRBJ1-5,-,TRBV20-1,CSARDQGQGKLSNQPQHF,TGCAGTGCTAGAGATCAAGGGCAGGGGAAACTTAGCAATCAGCCCCAGCATTTT
few,TRBJ1-2,-,TRBV6-1,CASGRDGQLTF,TGTGCCAGTGGGAGGGATGGACAACTCACCTTC
many,TRBJ1-1,TRBD1,TRBV12-3/TRBV12-4,CASSLTGGLNTEAFF,TGTGCCAGCAGTTTGACAGGGGGTCTGAACACTGAAGCTTTCTTT
few,TRBJ2-2,-,TRBV10-3,CAISESIPTGELFF,TGTGCCATCAGTGAGTCGATCCCCACCGGGGAGCTGTTTTTT
-,TRBJ2-2,TRBD1,TRBV4-3,CASSPAGGISTGELFF,TGCGCCAGCAGCCCGGCAGGGGGAATTTCCACCGGGGAGCTGTTTTTT
-,TRBJ2-1,TRBD2,TRBV9,CASSVGTSGRNRSHNEQFF,TGTGCCAGCAGCGTCGGGACTAGCGGGAGGAACAGGTCCCACAATGAGCAGTTCTTC